The 18 T cell receptor beta chains in this list originate from one sample, sequenced in a study of blood T cell repertoires in COVID-19. Measured with immunoSEQ multiplex PCR; TCRdb has only the in-frame clones, and not every one. The repertoire holds approximately 260,000 clones, 84% seen once, with 8.6% in the top ten. Sequences were obtained from peripheral blood. These receptor sequences come from a human donor in a cohort sampled during active COVID-19.

J is TRBJ1-2 and V is TRBV6-6; D unclear. The CDR3 is made up of 16 amino acids. CDR1 and CDR2 from the germline V gene are MNHNY and SVGAGI (reference sequence). Trimming removed 5 bases at V and 4 bases at J, with 20 bases between. CDR3 protein: CASSAYESLGVYGYTF. For the CDR3, the DNA is TGTGCCAGCAGTGCGTACGAATCCCTGGGAGTCTATGGCTACACCTTC.

The chain has TRBV7-9 and TRBJ2-3; a possible D gene is TRBD1 (7 bases). The CDR3 totals 14 residues. In germline, CDR1 is SEHNR, CDR2 FQNEAQ (reference sequence). Trimming cost V 7 bases and J 6 bases, with 17 bases left between them. CDR3 bases: TGTGCCAGCACCTGGACAGGCGGAGGGGATACGCAGTATTTT. As protein: CASTWTGGGDTQYF.

V gene TRBV7-6 combines with J gene TRBJ2-7, with a weak D call TRBD2 (6 bases). CDR3 length: 15 amino acids. Trimming took off 0 bases at V and 5 bases at J, with 14 bases between the two ends. In germline, CDR1 is SGHVS, CDR2 FNYEAQ. CDR3 sequence reads: CASSLARGSFNEQYF. CDR3 nucleotides: TGTGCCAGCAGCTTAGCCCGGGGGAGTTTCAACGAGCAGTACTTC. Based on the CDR3 plus reference TRBV7-6 and TRBJ2-7, the full variable domain is GAGVSQSPRYKVTKRGQDVALRCDPISGHVSLYWYRQALGQGPEFLTYFNYEAQQDKSGLPNDRFSAERPEGSISTLTIQRTEQRDSAMYRCASSLARGSFNEQYFGPGTRLTVT.

The chain carries TRBV5-1 and TRBJ2-7; no reliable D call. CDR1 and CDR2 (germline): SGHRS, YFSETQ. CDR3 length: 13 residues. Trimming pared 4 bases from V and 0 bases from J, leaving 8 bases between. CDR3 loop: CASSDDNSYEQYF. In DNA, the CDR3 is TGCGCCAGCAGCGACGACAACTCCTACGAGCAGTACTTC. Supplemented by reference TRBV5-1 and TRBJ2-7, the full variable domain reads KAGVTQTPRYLIKTRGQQVTLSCSPISGHRSVSWYQQTPGQGLQFLFEYFSETQRNKGNFPGRFSGRQFSNSRSEMNVSTLELGDSALYLCASSDDNSYEQYFGPGTRLTVT.

The V gene is TRBV6-5, the J gene TRBJ2-3; D is possibly TRBD1 (5 bases). Trimming left V 5 bases short and J 5 bases short, with 17 bases between. The germline gives CDR1 MNHEY, CDR2 SVGAGI. This CDR3 has 15 amino acids. The CDR3 region is CASSPSQGVVDTQYF. The CDR3 DNA follows: TGTGCCAGCAGTCCCTCCCAGGGTGTAGTAGATACGCAGTATTTT.

J is TRBJ2-7 and V is TRBV6-1, with 7 bases fitting TRBD1. The CDR3 runs 13 residues. CDR1 is MNHNS, CDR2 SASEGT, per germline. With V trimmed by 3 bases and J by 6 bases, 5 bases remained unmatched. The CDR3 sequence is CASSEGQGVEQYF. The CDR3 DNA reads as TGTGCCAGCAGTGAGGGGCAGGGGGTCGAGCAGTACTTC.

This clone was counted a single time. The gene calls are TRBV11-3 and TRBJ2-5, with 7 bases that match TRBD2. This CDR3 region has 13 residues. Losses at the gene ends were 5 bases for V and 5 bases for J; bases not matched to a gene: 5. CDR1 is SGHNT, CDR2 YENEEA, per germline. The CDR3 DNA reads TGTGCCAGCAGCGGGGAGGGGATGGAGACCCAGTACTTC. It is translated as CASSGEGMETQYF.

The rearrangement joins TRBV5-1 to TRBJ2-3, with D unresolved. The CDR3 consists of 12 residues. Germline CDR1 is SGHRS and CDR2 is YFSETQ. Trimming cost V 2 bases and J 6 bases, with 7 bases left between them. The CDR3 reads CASSLSLDTQYF. The CDR3, as DNA: TGCGCCAGCAGCTTATCTCTGGATACGCAGTATTTT.

This clone was picked up one time. J is TRBJ2-1 and V is TRBV5-1; maybe TRBD1 (6 bases). Germline V gives CDR1 SGHRS, CDR2 YFSETQ. V lost 3 bases and J lost 7, with 17 bases in between. The CDR3 contains 15 residues. The CDR3 region has the DNA TGCGCCAGCAGCTCCTTAGCGACAGGTTATAATGAGCAGTTCTTC. This encodes CASSSLATGYNEQFF.

The chain carries TRBV7-3 and TRBJ2-7; D is possibly TRBD1 (7 bases). The V gene's germline CDR1 is SGHTA and CDR2 FQGTGA. This CDR3 is built from 19 residues. Trimming pared 6 bases from V and 3 bases from J, leaving 30 bases between. The CDR3 is CASRLPTEEGASDGYEQYF. CDR3 sequence (DNA): TGTGCCAGCAGGCTCCCAACGGAAGAGGGGGCTAGCGACGGCTACGAGCAGTACTTC.

This rearrangement joins TRBV19 to TRBJ1-1; TRBD1 matches at 7 bases. The CDR3 has 16 amino acids. Losses at the gene ends were 5 bases for V and 0 bases for J; bases not matched to a gene: 9. Germline values: CDR1 LNHDA, CDR2 SQIVND (reference sequence). The CDR3, as DNA: TGTGCCAGTAGTCCTAGACAGGGTCAGATGAACACTGAAGCTTTCTTT. It specifies CASSPRQGQMNTEAFF.

The J gene is TRBJ2-1, the V gene TRBV14; D unresolved. CDR1 and CDR2 (germline): SGHDN, FVKESK. CDR3 length equals 13 residues. The V and J ends lost 0 bases and 9 bases respectively, with 9 bases between them. This CDR3 reads CASSQDVQAEQFF. CDR3 nucleotide sequence: TGTGCCAGCAGCCAAGATGTGCAGGCTGAGCAGTTCTTC.

The chain joins TRBV5-4 to TRBJ1-6; D gene unclear. V lost 0 bases and J lost 13, with 11 bases in between. The CDR3 spans 13 residues. The V gene's germline CDR1 is SGHNT and CDR2 YYREEE (reference sequence). The CDR3 DNA sequence: TGTGCCAGCAGCTTGGAGTCCGCAGGCCCCCTCCACTTT. It yields the protein CASSLESAGPLHF.

The chain is built from TRBV3-1 (or the pseudogene TRBV3-2) and TRBJ1-5; D gene unclear. This CDR3 comprises 11 residues. The V gene lost 8 bases and the J gene lost 6 bases, with 8 bases spanning the gap. Germline values: CDR1 LGHDT, CDR2 YNNKEL (reference sequence). The CDR3 loop is CASRAVQPQHF. The CDR3 DNA sequence: TGTGCCAGCCGTGCGGTTCAGCCCCAGCATTTT.

The gene calls are TRBV6-1 and TRBJ1-4, with 7 bases fitting TRBD1. V lost 7 bases and J lost 5; bases outside the gene matches: 4. CDR1 and CDR2 from the germline V gene are MNHNS and SASEGT. This CDR3 has 13 residues. CDR3 DNA: TGTGCCAGCACTAACAGGGGAAATGAAAAACTGTTTTTT. Residues: CASTNRGNEKLFF.

This clone was observed once. In DNA, the CDR3 is TGTGCCAGTAGTAGAACTCCGCAGGGGTCGGAGACCCAGTACTTC. It is translated as CASSRTPQGSETQYF. The chain couples TRBV19 to TRBJ2-5; maybe TRBD1 (6 bases). V was cut by 4 bases and J by 5 bases, with 17 bases left in between. The length of the CDR3 is 15 residues. Germline CDR1 reads LNHDA; CDR2 reads SQIVND (reference sequence).

The chain recombines TRBV5-1 with TRBJ2-1; 7 positions agree with TRBD1. V was pared by 3 bases and J by 2 bases, with 2 bases of the junction left unmatched. Germline CDR1 is SGHRS and CDR2 is YFSETQ. This CDR3 has 14 residues. The chain's CDR3 is CASSWGQTYNEQFF. The CDR3 DNA reads as TGCGCCAGCAGCTGGGGACAGACCTACAATGAGCAGTTCTTC.

V usage is TRBV18 and J usage is TRBJ2-1, with 7 bases aligning to TRBD1. In germline, CDR1 is KGHSH, CDR2 LQKENI. V shed 4 bases, J shed 7 bases, and the junction held 10 bases outside the gene matches. CDR3 size: 15 residues. This chain's CDR3 is CASSRNSGTENEQFF. The CDR3 region has the DNA TGTGCCAGCTCACGCAACTCCGGGACAGAAAATGAGCAGTTCTTC. Using reference TRBV18 and TRBJ2-1 for the parts outside the CDR3, the full variable domain is NAGVMQNPRHLVRRRGQEARLRCSPMKGHSHVYWYRQLPEEGLKFMVYLQKENIIDESGMPKERFSAEFPKEGPSILRIQQVVRGDSAAYFCASSRNSGTENEQFFGPGTRLTVL.